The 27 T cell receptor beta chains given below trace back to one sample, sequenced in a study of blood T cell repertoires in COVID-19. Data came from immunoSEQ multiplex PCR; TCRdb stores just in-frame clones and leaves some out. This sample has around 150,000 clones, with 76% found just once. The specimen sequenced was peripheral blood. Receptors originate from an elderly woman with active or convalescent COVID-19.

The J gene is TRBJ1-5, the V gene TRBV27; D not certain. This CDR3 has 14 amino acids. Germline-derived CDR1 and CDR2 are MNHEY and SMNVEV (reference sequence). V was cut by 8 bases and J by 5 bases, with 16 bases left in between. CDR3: CASSYGSRDQPQHF. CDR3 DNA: TGTGCCAGCTCCTACGGGTCTCGGGATCAGCCCCAGCATTTT.

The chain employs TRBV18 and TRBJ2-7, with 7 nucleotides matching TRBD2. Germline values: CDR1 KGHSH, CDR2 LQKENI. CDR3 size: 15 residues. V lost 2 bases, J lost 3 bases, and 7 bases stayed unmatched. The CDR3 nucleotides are TGTGCCAGCTCACCAACCAGTCCTAGCGGCTACGAGCAGTACTTC. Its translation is CASSPTSPSGYEQYF.

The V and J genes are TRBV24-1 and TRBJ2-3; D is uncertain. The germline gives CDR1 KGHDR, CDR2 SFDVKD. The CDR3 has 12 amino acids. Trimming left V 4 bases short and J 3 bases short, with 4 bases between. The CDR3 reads CATSDSTDTQYF. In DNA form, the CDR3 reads TGTGCCACCAGTGACTCGACAGATACGCAGTATTTT.

DNA of the CDR3: TGTGCCAGCTCACCGGCGACGGAGACCAATTCACCCCTCCACTTT. Its translation: CASSPATETNSPLHF. The chain has TRBV18 and TRBJ1-6, with D unclear. Trimming removed 3 bases from V and 7 bases from J, with 13 bases in between. Per germline, CDR1 KGHSH and CDR2 LQKENI. The CDR3 spans 15 residues. Supplemented by reference TRBV18 and TRBJ1-6, the full variable domain reads NAGVMQNPRHLVRRRGQEARLRCSPMKGHSHVYWYRQLPEEGLKFMVYLQKENIIDESGMPKERFSAEFPKEGPSILRIQQVVRGDSAAYFCASSPATETNSPLHFGNGTRLTVT.

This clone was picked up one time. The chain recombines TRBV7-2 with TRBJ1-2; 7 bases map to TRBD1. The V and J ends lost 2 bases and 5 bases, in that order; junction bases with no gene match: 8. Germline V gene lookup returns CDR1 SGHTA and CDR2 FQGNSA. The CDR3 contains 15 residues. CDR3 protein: CASSLPPTGTYGYTF. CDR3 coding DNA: TGTGCCAGCAGCTTACCTCCGACAGGGACGTATGGCTACACCTTC.

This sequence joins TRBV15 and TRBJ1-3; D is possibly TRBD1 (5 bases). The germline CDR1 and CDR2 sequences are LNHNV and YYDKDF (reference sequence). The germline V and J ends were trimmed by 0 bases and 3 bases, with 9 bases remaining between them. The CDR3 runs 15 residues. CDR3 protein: CATSRDLGGGNTIYF. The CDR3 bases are TGTGCCACCAGCAGAGATCTCGGGGGTGGAAACACCATATATTTT.

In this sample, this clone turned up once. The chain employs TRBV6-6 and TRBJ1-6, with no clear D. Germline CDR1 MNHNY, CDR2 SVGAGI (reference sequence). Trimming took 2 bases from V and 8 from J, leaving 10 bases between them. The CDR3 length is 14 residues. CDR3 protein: CASSYTGMDSPLHF. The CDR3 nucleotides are TGTGCCAGCAGTTACACGGGGATGGATTCACCCCTCCACTTT.

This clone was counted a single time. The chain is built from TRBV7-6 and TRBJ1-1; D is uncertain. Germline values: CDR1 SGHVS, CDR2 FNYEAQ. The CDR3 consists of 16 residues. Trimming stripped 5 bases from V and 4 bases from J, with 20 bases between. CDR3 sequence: CASSAIEVPLSTEAFF. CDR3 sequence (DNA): TGTGCCAGCAGCGCAATAGAGGTCCCCCTGAGCACTGAAGCTTTCTTT.

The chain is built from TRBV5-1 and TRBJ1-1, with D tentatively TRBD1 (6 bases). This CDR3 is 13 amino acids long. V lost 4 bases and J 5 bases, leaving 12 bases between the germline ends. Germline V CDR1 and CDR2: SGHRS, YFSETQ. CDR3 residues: CASSEAGATEAFF. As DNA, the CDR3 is TGCGCCAGCAGCGAGGCGGGGGCGACTGAAGCTTTCTTT.

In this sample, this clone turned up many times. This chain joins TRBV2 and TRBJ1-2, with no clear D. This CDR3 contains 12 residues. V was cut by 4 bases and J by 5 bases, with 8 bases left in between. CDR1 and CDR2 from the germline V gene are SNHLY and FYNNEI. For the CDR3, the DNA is TGTGCCAGCAGTGCCGTGTTGTATGGCTACACCTTC. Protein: CASSAVLYGYTF.

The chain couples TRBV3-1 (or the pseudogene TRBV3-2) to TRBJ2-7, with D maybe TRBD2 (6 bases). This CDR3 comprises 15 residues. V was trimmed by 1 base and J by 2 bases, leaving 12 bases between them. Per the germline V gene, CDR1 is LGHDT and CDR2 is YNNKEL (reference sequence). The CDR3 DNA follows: TGTGCCAGCAGCCAAGGTGGGGGGTTAACCTACGAGCAGTACTTC. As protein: CASSQGGGLTYEQYF.

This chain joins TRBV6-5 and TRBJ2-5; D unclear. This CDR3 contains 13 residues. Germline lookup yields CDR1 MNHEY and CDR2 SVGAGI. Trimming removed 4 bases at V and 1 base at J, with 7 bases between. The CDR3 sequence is CASSSGSQETQYF. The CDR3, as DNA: TGTGCCAGCAGTTCTGGCAGCCAAGAGACCCAGTACTTC.

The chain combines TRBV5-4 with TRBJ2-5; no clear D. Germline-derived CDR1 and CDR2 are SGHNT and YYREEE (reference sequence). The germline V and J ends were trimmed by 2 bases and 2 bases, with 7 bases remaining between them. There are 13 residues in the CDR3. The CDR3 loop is CASSLAIQETQYF. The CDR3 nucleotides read TGTGCCAGCAGCTTAGCTATACAAGAGACCCAGTACTTC. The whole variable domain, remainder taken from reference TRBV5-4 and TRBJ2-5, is ETGVTQSPTHLIKTRGQQVTLRCSSQSGHNTVSWYQQALGQGPQFIFQYYREEENGRGNFPPRFSGLQFPNYSSELNVNALELDDSALYLCASSLAIQETQYFGPGTRLLVL.

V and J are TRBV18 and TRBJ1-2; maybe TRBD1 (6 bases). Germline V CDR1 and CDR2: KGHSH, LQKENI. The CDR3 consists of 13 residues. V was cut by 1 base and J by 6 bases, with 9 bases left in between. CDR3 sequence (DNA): TGTGCCAGCTCACCACTACAGGGAGATGGCTACACCTTC. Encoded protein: CASSPLQGDGYTF.

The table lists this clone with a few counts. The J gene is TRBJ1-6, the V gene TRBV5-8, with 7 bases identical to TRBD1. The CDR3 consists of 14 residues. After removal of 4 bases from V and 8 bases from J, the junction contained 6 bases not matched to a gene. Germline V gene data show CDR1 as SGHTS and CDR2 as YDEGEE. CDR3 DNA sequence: TGTGCCAGCAGCCGGACAGGCAGGGATTCACCCCTCCACTTT. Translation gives CASSRTGRDSPLHF.

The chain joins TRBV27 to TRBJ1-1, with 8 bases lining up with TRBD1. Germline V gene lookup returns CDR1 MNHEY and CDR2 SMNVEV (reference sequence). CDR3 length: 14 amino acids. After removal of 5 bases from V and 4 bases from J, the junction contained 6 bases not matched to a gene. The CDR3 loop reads CASSPRDRLTEAFF. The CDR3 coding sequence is TGTGCCAGCAGTCCCCGGGACAGGCTCACTGAAGCTTTCTTT.

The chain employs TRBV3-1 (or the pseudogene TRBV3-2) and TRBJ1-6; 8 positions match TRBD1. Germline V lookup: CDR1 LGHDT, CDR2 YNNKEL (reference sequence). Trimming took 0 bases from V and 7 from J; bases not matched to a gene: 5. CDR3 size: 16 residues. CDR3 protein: CASSQENRGRNSPLHF. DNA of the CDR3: TGTGCCAGCAGCCAAGAAAACAGGGGGAGGAATTCACCCCTCCACTTT.

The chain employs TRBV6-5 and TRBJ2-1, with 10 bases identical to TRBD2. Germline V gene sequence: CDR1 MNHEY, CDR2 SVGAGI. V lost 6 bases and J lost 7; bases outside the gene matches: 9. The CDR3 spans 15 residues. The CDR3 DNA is TGTGCCAGCAGAACCCCAGCGGGGGGGCAGAATGAGCAGTTCTTC. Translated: CASRTPAGGQNEQFF.

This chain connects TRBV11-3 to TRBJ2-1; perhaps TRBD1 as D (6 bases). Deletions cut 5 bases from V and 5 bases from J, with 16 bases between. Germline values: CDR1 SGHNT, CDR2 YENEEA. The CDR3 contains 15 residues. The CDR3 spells CASSAPGHLDNEQFF. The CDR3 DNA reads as TGTGCCAGCAGCGCACCGGGACATTTAGACAATGAGCAGTTCTTC.

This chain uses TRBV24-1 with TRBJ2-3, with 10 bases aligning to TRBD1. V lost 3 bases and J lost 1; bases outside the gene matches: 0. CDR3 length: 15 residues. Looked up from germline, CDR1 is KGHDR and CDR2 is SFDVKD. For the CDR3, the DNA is TGTGCCACCAGTGATGACAGGGGGCGCACAGATACGCAGTATTTT. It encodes CATSDDRGRTDTQYF.

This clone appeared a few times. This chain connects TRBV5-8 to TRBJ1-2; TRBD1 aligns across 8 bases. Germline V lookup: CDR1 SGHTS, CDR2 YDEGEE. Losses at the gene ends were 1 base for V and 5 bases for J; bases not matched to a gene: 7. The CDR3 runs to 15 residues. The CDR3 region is CASSLSRGRVYGYTF. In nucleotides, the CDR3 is TGTGCCAGCAGCTTGTCCAGGGGGCGCGTATATGGCTACACCTTC.

The CDR3 protein is CASSGTGGNSPLHF. CDR3 DNA sequence: TGCGCCAGCAGTGGAACAGGGGGGAATTCACCCCTCCACTTT. The J gene is TRBJ1-6, the V gene TRBV10-2, with TRBD1 matching over 8 bases. The CDR3 covers 14 residues. V gave up 4 bases and J gave up 7 bases; unmatched junction bases: 3. Per the germline V gene, CDR1 is WSHSY and CDR2 is SAAADI.

The CDR3 DNA is TGCGCCAGCAGCAGGGAAAGGGGTGGGTATGGCTACACCTTC. This encodes CASSRERGGYGYTF. The rearrangement links TRBV4-1 to TRBJ1-2; D possibly corresponds to TRBD1 (5 bases). The CDR3 sequence is 14 residues long. CDR1 is MGHRA, CDR2 YSYEKL, per germline. Trimming removed 5 bases at V and 5 bases at J, with 15 bases between.

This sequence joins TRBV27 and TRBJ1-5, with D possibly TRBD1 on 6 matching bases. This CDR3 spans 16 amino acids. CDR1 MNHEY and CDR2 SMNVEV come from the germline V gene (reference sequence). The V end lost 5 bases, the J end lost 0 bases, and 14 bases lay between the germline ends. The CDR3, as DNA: TGTGCCAGCAGTCCAAAGGGACACCTTAGCAATCAGCCCCAGCATTTT. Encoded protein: CASSPKGHLSNQPQHF.

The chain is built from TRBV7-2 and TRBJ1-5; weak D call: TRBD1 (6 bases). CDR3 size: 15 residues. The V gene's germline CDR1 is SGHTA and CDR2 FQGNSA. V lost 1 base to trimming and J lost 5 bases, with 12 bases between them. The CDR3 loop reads CASSLGSRGYQPQHF. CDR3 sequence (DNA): TGTGCCAGCAGCTTAGGTAGCAGGGGATATCAGCCCCAGCATTTT.

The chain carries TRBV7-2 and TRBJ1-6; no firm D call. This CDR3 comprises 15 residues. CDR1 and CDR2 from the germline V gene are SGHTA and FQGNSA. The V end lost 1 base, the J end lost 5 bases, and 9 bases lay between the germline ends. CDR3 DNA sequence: TGTGCCAGCAGCTTAGTTCGGGAGAATAATTCACCCCTCCACTTT. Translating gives CASSLVRENNSPLHF.

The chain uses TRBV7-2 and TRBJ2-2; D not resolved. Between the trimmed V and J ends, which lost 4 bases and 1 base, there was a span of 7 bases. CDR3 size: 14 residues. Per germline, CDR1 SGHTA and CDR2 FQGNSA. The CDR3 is CASSSVRNTGELFF. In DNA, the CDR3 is TGTGCCAGCAGCTCCGTCCGGAACACCGGGGAGCTGTTTTTT.